This TCR beta chain comes out of a study of blood T cell repertoires in COVID-19. Study overall: Both acute and convalescent COVID-19 samples were obtained from the United States, Italy and Spain. PBMCs, B-cell-depleted T cells, or T cells were the source of the cDNA or gDNA that made up the material.

The V and J ends lost 2 bases and 7 bases, in that order; junction bases with no gene match: 11. Looked up from germline, CDR1 is SGHTA and CDR2 is FQGNSA. The CDR3 sequence is 16 residues long. As handled by the study authors: Estimated nucleated cell counts came from reference gene primer amplification. The data were produced by immunoSEQ multiplex PCR, yet TCRdb's version contains in-frame clones alone and is incomplete. Clone size and V and J calls were adopted from that table, with D and trimming inferred from the DNA. The sample has about 140,000 clones, approximately 89% seen once. The sample holds one count of this clone.

This TCR derives from a man aged 55 to 70 with active or convalescent COVID-19. The V call is TRBV7-2, the J call TRBJ2-1; 7 bases line up with TRBD2. The sample comprised peripheral blood. CDR3 protein: CASSLWRREKGNEQFF. CDR3 DNA: TGTGCCAGCAGCTTATGGAGGCGGGAGAAGGGAAATGAGCAGTTCTTC.